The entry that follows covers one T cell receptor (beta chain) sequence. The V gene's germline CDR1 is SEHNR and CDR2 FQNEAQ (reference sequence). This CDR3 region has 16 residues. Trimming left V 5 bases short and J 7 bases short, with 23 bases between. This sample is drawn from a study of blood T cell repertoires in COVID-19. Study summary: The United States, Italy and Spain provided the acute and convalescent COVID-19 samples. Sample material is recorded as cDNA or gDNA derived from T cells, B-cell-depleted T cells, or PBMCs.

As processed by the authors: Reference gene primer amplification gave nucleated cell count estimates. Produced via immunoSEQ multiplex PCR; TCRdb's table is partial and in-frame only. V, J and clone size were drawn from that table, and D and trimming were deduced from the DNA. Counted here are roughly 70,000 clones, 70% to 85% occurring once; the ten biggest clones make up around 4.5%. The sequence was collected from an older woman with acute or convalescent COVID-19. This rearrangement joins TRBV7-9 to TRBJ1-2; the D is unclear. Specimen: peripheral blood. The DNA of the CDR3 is TGTGCCAGCAGCCCCATCCCGGGAGCCACGAAGGGTGGCTACACCTTC. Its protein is CASSPIPGATKGGYTF.